Ten or more counts support the clone carrying this T cell receptor (beta chain). This specimen belongs to a study of T cells in Graves' hyperthyroidism and ophthalmopathy. CDR3 size: 15 residues. V lost 4 bases to trimming and J lost 1 base; unmatched junction nucleotides: 4. Germline V gives CDR1 SGHNT, CDR2 YYREEE (reference sequence). TCR beta CDR3 regions were amplified from RNA transcripts. The TCR CDR3 was amplified in a first-round RT-PCR using the HTBI primer set. Using its own MiXCR run on the multiplex PCR reads, TCRdb lists one record per CDR3 protein. This sample has about 500,000 distinct CDR3 sequences, with 46% found just once.

This rearrangement joins TRBV5-4 to TRBJ1-2, with 10 bases matching TRBD1. Sequencing used peripheral blood or thyroid tissue (not recorded which). This receptor was taken from an adult woman with Graves' disease, either hyperthyroidism or ophthalmopathy (not recorded which). The CDR3 loop is CASSTDRGDNYGYTF. The CDR3 DNA reads as TGTGCCAGCAGCACGGACAGGGGGGATAACTATGGCTACACCTTC.